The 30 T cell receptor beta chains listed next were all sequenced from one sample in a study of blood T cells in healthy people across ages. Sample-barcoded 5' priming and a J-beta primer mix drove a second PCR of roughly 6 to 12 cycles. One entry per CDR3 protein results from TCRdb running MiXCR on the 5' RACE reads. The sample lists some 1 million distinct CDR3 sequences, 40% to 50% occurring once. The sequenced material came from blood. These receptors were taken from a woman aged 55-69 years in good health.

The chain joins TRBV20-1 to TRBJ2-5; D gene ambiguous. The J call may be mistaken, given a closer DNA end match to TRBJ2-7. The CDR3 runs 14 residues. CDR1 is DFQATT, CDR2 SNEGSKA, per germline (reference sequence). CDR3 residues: CSARDKRNAYEQYF. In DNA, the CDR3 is TGCAGTGCTAGAGATAAGAGAAACGCCTACGAGCAGTACTTC.

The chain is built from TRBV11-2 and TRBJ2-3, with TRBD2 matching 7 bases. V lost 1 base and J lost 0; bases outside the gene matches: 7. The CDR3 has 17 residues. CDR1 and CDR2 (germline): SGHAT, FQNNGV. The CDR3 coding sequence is TGTGCCAGCAGCTTAGTGGCTAGCGGTCCTAGCACAGATACGCAGTATTTT. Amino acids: CASSLVASGPSTDTQYF. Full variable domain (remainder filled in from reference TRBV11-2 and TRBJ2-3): EAGVAQSPRYKIIEKRQSVAFWCNPISGHATLYWYQQILGQGPKLLIQFQNNGVVDDSQLPKDRFSAERLKGVDSTLKIQPAKLEDSAVYLCASSLVASGPSTDTQYFGPGTRLTVL.

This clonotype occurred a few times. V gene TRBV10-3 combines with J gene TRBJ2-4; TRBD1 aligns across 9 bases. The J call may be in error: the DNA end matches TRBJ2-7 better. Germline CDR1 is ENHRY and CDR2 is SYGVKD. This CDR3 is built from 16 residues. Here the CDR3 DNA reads TGTGCCATCAGGAAATCGACCGGGACAGGGACGATCGAGCAGTACTTC. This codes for CAIRKSTGTGTIEQYF.

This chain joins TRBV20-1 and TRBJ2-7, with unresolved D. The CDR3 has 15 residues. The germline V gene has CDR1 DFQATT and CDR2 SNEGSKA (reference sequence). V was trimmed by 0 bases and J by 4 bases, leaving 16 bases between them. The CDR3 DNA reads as TGCAGTGCTAGAGATTGGGGTCAGCTTTCATACGAGCAGTACTTC. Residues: CSARDWGQLSYEQYF.

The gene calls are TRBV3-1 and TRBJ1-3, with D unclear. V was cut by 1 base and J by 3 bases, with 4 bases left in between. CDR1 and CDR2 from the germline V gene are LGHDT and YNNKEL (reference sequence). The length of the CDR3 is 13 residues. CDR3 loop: CASSQVDGNTIYF. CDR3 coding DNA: TGTGCCAGCAGCCAAGTTGATGGAAACACCATATATTTT.

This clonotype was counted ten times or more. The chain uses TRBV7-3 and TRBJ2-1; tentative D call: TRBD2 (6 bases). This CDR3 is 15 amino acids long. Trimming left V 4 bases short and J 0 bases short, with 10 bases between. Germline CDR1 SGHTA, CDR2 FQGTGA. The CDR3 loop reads CASSSDGSSYNEQFF. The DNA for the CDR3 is TGTGCCAGCAGCTCCGACGGGAGCTCCTACAATGAGCAGTTCTTC.

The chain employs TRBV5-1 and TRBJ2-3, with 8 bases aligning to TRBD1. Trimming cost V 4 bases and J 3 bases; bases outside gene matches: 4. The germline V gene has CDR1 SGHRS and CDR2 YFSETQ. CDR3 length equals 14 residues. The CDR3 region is CASSLRDRTDTQYF. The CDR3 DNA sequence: TGCGCCAGCAGCCTCCGGGACAGGACAGATACGCAGTATTTT.

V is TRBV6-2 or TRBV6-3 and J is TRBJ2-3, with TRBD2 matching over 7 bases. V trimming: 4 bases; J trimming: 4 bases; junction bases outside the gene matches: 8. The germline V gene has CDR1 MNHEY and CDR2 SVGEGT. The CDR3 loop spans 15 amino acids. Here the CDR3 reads CASSSNAGVSDTQYF. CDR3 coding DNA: TGTGCCAGCAGTTCCAATGCGGGAGTCTCAGATACGCAGTATTTT.

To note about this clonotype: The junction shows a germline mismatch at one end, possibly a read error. CDR3 coding DNA: TGTACCACCAGTGATCTCGCGGGAGGGACTAGCGGGAGGACAGATACGCAGTATTTT. Its translation is CTTSDLAGGTSGRTDTQYF. The genes are TRBV24-1 and TRBJ2-3; 15 nucleotides agree with TRBD2. This CDR3 region has 19 residues. CDR1 and CDR2 (germline): KGHDR, SFDVKD.

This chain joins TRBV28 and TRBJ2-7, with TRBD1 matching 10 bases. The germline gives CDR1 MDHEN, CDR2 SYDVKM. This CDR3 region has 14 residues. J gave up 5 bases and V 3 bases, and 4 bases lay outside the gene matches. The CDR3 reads CASSLRGTGDEQYF. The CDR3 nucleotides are TGTGCCAGCAGTTTGCGCGGGACAGGGGACGAGCAGTACTTC.

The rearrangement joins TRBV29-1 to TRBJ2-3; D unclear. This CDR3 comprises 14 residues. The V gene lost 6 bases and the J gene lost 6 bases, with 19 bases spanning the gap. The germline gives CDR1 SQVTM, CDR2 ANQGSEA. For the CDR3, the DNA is TGCAGCGTCGACCTGGACCCGCGAAGGGATACGCAGTATTTT. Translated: CSVDLDPRRDTQYF.

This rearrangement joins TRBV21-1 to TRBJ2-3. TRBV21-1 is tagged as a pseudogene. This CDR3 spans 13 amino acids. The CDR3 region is CASSKGRTDTQYF. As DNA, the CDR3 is TGTGCCAGCAGCAAAGGGAGGACAGATACGCAGTATTTT.

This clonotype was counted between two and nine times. CDR3 sequence: CASSYGEISYEQYF. Written as DNA, the CDR3 is TGTGCCAGCAGTTACGGGGAGATCTCCTACGAGCAGTACTTC. V is TRBV6-5 and J is TRBJ2-7; D is perhaps TRBD2 (5 bases). This CDR3 is 14 amino acids long. Germline CDR1 MNHEY, CDR2 SVGAGI. The germline V and J ends were trimmed by 2 bases and 0 bases, with 8 bases remaining between them.

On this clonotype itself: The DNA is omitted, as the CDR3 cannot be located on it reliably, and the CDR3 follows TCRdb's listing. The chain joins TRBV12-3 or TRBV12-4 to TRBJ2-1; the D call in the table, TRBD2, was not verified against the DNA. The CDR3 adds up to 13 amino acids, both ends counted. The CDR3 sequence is CASSFGSGSLEFF.

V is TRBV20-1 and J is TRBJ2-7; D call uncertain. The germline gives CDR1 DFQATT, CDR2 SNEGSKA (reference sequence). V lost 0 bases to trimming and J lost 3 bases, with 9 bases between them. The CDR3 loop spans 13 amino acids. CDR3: CSARDQQVYEQYF. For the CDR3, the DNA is TGCAGTGCTAGAGATCAGCAAGTCTACGAGCAGTACTTC.

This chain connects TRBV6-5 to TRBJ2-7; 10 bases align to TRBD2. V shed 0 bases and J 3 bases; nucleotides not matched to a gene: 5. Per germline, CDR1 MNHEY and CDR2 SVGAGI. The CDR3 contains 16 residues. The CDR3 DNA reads TGTGCCAGCAGTTACTCGATGGGGACTAGCGACTACGAGCAGTACTTC. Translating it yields CASSYSMGTSDYEQYF.

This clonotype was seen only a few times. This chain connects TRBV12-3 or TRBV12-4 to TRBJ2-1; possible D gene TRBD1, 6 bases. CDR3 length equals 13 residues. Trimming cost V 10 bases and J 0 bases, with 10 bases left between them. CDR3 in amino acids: CATSGDSYNEQFF. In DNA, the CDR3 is TGTGCCACCTCAGGGGACTCCTACAATGAGCAGTTCTTC.

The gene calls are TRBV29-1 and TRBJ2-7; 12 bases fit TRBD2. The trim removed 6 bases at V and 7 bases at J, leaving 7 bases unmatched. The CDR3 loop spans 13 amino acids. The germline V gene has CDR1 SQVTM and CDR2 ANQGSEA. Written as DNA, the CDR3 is TGCAGCGTCACTAGCGGGGGGTACAATGAGCAGTACTTC. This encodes CSVTSGGYNEQYF.

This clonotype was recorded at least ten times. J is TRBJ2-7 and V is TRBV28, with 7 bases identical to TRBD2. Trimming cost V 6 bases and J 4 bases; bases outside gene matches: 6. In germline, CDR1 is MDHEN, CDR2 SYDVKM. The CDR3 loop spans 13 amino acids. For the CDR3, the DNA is TGTGCCAGCAGAAGGGGCGGGAGTTACGAGCAGTACTTC. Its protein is CASRRGGSYEQYF.

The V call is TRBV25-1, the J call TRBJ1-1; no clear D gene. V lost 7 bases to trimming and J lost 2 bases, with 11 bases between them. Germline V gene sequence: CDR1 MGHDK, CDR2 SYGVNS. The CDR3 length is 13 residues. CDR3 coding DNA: TGTGCCAGCAAAGGCGGGCACAACACTGAAGCTTTCTTT. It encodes CASKGGHNTEAFF.

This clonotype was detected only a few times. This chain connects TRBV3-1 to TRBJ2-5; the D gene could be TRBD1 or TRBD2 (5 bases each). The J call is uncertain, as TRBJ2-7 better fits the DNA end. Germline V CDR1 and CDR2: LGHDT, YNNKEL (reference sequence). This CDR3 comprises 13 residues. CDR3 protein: CASSRDQIGEQYF. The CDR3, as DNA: TGTGCCAGCAGCCGGGACCAAATCGGCGAGCAGTACTTC.

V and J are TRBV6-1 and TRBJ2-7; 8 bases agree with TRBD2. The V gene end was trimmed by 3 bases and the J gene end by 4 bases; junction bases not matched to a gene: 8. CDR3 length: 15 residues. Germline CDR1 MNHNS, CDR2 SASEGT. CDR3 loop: CASSDFGLAEYEQYF. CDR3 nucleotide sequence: TGTGCCAGCAGTGATTTTGGACTAGCTGAGTACGAGCAGTACTTC.

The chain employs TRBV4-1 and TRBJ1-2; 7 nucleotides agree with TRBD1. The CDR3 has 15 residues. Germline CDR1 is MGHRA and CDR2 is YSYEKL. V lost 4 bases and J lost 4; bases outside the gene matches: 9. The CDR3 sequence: CASSPVVGQTYGYTF. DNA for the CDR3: TGCGCCAGCAGCCCAGTGGTGGGACAGACCTATGGCTACACCTTC.

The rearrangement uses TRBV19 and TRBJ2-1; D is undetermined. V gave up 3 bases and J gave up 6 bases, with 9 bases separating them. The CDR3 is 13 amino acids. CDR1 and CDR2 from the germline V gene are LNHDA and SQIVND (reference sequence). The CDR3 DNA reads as TGTGCCAGTAGTATTCAGGTATCCAATGAGCAGTTCTTC. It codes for CASSIQVSNEQFF.

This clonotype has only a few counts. CDR3 in amino acids: CASSFGGSGSTEAFF. The CDR3 DNA reads TGTGCCAGCAGCTTTGGGGGCTCGGGTAGTACTGAAGCTTTCTTT. The chain combines TRBV11-2 with TRBJ1-1; D might be TRBD1 (6 bases). The germline CDR1 and CDR2 sequences are SGHAT and FQNNGV. Trimming took 3 bases from V and 5 from J, leaving 16 bases between them. The CDR3 runs to 15 residues.

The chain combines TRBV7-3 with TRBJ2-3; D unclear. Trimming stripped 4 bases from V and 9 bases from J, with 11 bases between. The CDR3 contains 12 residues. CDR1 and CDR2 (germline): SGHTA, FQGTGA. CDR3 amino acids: CASSSAVGTQYF. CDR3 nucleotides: TGTGCCAGCAGCTCGGCGGTAGGAACGCAGTATTTT.

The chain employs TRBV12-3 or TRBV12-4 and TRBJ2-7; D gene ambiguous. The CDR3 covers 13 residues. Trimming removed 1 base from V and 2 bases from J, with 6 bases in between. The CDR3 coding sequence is TGTGCCAGCAGTTTAGAGGTGACCTACGAGCAGTACTTC. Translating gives CASSLEVTYEQYF.

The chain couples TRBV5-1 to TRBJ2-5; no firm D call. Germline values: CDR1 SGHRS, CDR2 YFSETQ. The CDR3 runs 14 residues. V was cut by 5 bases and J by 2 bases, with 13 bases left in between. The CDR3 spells CASRSAGGQETQYF. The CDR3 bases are TGCGCCAGCAGGTCGGCAGGTGGTCAAGAGACCCAGTACTTC.

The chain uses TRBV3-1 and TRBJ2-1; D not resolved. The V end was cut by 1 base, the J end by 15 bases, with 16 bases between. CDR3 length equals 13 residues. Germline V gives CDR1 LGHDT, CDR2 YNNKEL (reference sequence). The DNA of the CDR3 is TGTGCCAGCAGCCAAGGGGCCCCGTCAAGACTGTTCTTC. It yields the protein CASSQGAPSRLFF.

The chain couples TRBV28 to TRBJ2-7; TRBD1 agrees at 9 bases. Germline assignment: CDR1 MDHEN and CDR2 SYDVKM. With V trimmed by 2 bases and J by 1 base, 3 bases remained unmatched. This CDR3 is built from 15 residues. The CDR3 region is CASSLPGTGSYEQYF. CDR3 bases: TGTGCCAGCAGTTTACCCGGGACAGGGTCCTACGAGCAGTACTTC. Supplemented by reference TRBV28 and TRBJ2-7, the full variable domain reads DVKVTQSSRYLVKRTGEKVFLECVQDMDHENMFWYRQDPGLGLRLIYFSYDVKMKEKGDIPEGYSVSREKKERFSLILESASTNQTSMYLCASSLPGTGSYEQYFGPGTRLTVT.